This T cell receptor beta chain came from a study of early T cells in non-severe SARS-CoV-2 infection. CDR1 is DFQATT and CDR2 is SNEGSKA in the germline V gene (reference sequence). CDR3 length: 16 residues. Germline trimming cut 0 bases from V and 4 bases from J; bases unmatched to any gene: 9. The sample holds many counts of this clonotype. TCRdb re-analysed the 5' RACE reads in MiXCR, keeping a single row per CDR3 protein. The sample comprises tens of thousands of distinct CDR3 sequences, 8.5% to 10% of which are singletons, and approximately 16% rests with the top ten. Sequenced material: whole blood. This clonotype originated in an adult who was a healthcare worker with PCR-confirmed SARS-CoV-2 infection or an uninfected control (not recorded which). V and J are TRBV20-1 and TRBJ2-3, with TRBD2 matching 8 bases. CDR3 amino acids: CSARDYSGSLPDTQYF. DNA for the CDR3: TGCAGTGCTAGAGACTACAGCGGGAGCCTCCCAGATACGCAGTATTTT.